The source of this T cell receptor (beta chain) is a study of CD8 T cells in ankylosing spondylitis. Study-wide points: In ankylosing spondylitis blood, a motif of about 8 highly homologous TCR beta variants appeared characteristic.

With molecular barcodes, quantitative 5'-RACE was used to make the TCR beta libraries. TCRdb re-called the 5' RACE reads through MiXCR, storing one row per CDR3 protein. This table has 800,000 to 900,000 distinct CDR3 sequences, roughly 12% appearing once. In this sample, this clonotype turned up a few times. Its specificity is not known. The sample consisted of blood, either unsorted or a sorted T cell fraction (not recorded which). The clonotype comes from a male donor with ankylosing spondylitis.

Here the CDR3 reads CSASSGTGELFF. The CDR3 DNA is TGCAGTGCTTCTTCCGGCACCGGGGAGCTGTTTTTT. The chain recombines TRBV20-1 with TRBJ2-2, with D uncertain. V gave up 5 bases and J gave up 4 bases, with 8 bases separating them. CDR1 and CDR2 from the germline V gene are DFQATT and SNEGSKA (reference sequence). The length of the CDR3 is 12 residues.